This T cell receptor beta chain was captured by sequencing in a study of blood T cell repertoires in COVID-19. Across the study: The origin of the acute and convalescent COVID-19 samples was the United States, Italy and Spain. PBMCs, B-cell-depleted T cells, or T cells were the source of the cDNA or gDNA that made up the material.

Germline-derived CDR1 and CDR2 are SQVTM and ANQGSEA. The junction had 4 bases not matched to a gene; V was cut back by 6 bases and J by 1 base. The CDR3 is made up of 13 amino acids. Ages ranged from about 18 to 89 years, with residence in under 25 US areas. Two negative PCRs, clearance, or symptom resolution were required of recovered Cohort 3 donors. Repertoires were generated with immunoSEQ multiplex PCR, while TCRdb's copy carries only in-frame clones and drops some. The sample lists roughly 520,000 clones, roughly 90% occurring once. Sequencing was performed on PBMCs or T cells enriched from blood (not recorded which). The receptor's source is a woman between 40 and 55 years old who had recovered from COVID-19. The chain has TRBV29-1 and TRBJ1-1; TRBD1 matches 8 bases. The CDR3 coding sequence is TGCAGCGTCCACGGACAGGGGAACACTGAAGCTTTCTTT. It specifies CSVHGQGNTEAFF.